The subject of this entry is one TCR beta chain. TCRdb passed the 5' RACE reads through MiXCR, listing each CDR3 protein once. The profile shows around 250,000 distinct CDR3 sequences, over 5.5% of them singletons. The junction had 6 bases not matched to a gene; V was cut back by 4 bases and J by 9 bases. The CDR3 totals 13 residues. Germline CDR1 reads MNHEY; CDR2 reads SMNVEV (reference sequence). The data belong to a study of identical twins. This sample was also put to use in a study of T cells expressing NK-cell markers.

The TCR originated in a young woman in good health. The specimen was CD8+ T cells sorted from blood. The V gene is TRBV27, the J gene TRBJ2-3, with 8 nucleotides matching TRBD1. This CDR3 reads CASSSGGFQTQYF. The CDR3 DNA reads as TGTGCCAGCAGTTCAGGGGGCTTCCAGACGCAGTATTTT.